This T cell receptor (beta chain) stems from a study of blood T cell repertoires in COVID-19 (TCRdb year 2020). Background for the entire study: Samples covering the acute and convalescent phases of COVID-19 were provided by collaborators in the United States, Italy and Spain. The material from the prospective study consisted of cDNA or gDNA derived from T cells, B-cell-depleted T cells, or PBMCs. The dataset comprised deeply sampled blood TCRbeta repertoires from subjects exposed to, actively infected with, or recovered from COVID-19. The repertoires were released in a freely available public database intended as a resource for research on the immune response to SARS-CoV-2. The samples were drawn from two sources: the first 160 participants of the ongoing ImmuneRACE study, and 1,200 or so subjects contributed by 6 global collaborators. Sample metadata almost always included a de-identified subject ID, COVID-19 status, age in years and sex. HLA class I and class II types, where available, came from metadata supplied by the sample provider rather than from assay-based typing.

Overall study results and their limits: How much clinical and demographic metadata was included differed by source and by participant, and the metadata was provided uncurated.

As to this clone: There is no known antigen for this receptor. Base qualities are not recorded, but no much larger clone differs from it by a single base.

From a lookup of the germline V gene (reference sequence), CDR1 and CDR2 are MNHEY and SMNVEV. CDR3 length: 15 amino acids, cysteine to phenylalanine. Of all the DNA, just the CDR3 is kept, 45 bases in frame from base 1. V trim: 2 bases; J trim: 8 bases; unmatched bases: 10. TCRbeta CDR3 regions were amplified from genomic DNA using the immunoSEQ Assay, a bias-controlled multiplex PCR. For the original study's pipeline: The number of nucleated cells in each sample was estimated by amplification of reference gene primers within the assay. To quantify the absolute abundance of each unique TCRbeta CDR3 rearrangement, sequence reads were collapsed and filtered. For each sample, productive Simpson clonality was calculated as the square root of Simpson's diversity index across productive rearrangements. TCRdb obtained this table from immuneACCESS and retained in-frame rearrangements with V and J assigned. These tables miss some clones; where compared with another copy, unresolved V genes account for less than half of the shortfall, and the remainder is unexplained. V, J and clone size reflect that table, while D and trimming were determined from the DNA. The sample has about 100,000 clones on record, more than 70% of them singletons. The ten largest clones take up 9.5% to 15% of the sample.

Whole blood was collected in K2EDTA tubes by collaborating institutions according to the institutions' own protocols. For TCRbeta analysis, collaborators shipped samples as frozen whole blood, isolated PBMCs, or DNA extracted from either of those sample types. The origin of this receptor is a human donor in a cohort sampled during active COVID-19. The material sequenced was peripheral blood. In this chain, TRBV27 is recombined with TRBJ1-2, with 8 middle bases fitting TRBD1. The CDR3: CASSLGVQGAGGYTF. The sequence in DNA is TGTGCCAGCAGTTTAGGAGTCCAGGGGGCAGGGGGCTACACCTTC.